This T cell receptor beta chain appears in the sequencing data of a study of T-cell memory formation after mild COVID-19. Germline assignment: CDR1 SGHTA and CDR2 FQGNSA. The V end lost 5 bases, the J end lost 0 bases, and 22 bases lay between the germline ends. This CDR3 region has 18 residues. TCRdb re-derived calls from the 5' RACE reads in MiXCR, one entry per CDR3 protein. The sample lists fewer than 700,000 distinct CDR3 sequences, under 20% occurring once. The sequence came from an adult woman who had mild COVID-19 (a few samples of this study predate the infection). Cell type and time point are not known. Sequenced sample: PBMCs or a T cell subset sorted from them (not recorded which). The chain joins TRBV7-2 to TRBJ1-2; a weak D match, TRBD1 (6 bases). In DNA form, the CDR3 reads TGTGCCAGCAGCCCCGGGACAACCCCGAATGCGGCTAACTATGGCTACACCTTC. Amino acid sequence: CASSPGTTPNAANYGYTF.